Each of the 21 T cell receptor beta chains below was sequenced from the same sample in a study of cytomegalovirus exposure and HLA in healthy donors. The PCR made use of 60 Vbeta and 13 Jbeta primers. TCRdb's table, derived via immunoSEQ multiplex PCR, lists solely in-frame clones and lacks some. The sample records about 140,000 clones, over 60% being singletons. Sequenced sample: PBMCs. The origin of the receptors is a man aged 35-49 years in good health and CMV-seronegative.

This chain uses TRBV2 with TRBJ1-6; TRBD1 matches at 9 bases. The CDR3 is 16 residues long. CDR1 and CDR2 (germline): SNHLY, FYNNEI. The ends lost 6 bases at V and 5 bases at J; junction bases unmatched: 8. Here the CDR3 reads CASRGQGPLDNSPLHF. DNA for the CDR3: TGTGCCAGCAGGGGACAGGGACCACTCGATAATTCACCCCTCCACTTT.

CDR3 nucleotide sequence: TGTGCCAGCAGCTTGGTCGGGAACGCACAAGAGACCCAGTACTTC. This sequence encodes CASSLVGNAQETQYF. V is TRBV5-6 and J is TRBJ2-5; TRBD2 is a possible D gene (5 bases). Trimming stripped 0 bases from V and 2 bases from J, with 11 bases between. Germline V gene sequence: CDR1 SGHDT, CDR2 YYEEEE. The CDR3 runs to 15 residues. The full variable domain, rest sourced from reference TRBV5-6 and TRBJ2-5, is DAGVTQSPTHLIKTRGQQVTLRCSPKSGHDTVSWYQQALGQGPQFIFQYYEEEERQRGNFPDRFSGHQFPNYSSELNVNALLLGDSALYLCASSLVGNAQETQYFGPGTRLLVL.

This clone is a singleton in its sample. The V and J genes are TRBV18 and TRBJ1-3; a weak D match, TRBD1 (5 bases). Trimming removed 2 bases at V and 6 bases at J, with 17 bases between. The germline CDR1 and CDR2 sequences are KGHSH and LQKENI. This CDR3 region has 16 residues. The CDR3 reads CASSPGSARGLNTIYF. The DNA for the CDR3 is TGTGCCAGCTCACCAGGGTCTGCCCGGGGGTTAAACACCATATATTTT.

The chain couples TRBV19 to TRBJ2-7; 10 bases are a match to TRBD2. V was pared by 5 bases and J by 0 bases, with 7 bases of the junction left unmatched. Per the germline V gene, CDR1 is LNHDA and CDR2 is SQIVND (reference sequence). The CDR3 covers 16 residues. The CDR3 protein is CASSPRTSGRSYEQYF. CDR3 bases: TGTGCCAGTAGTCCCCGGACTAGCGGCCGCTCCTACGAGCAGTACTTC.

The chain joins TRBV19 to TRBJ2-7, with D tentatively TRBD1 (5 bases). The CDR3 contains 14 residues. Germline CDR1 is LNHDA and CDR2 is SQIVND (reference sequence). The V end was cut by 5 bases, the J end by 3 bases, with 14 bases between. The CDR3 nucleotides are TGTGCCAGTAGTGTTTGGGGCCGAAACTACGAGCAGTACTTC. Amino acid sequence: CASSVWGRNYEQYF.

The sample holds one count of this clone. The chain joins TRBV10-1 to TRBJ2-7; 9 nucleotides match TRBD2. This CDR3 comprises 15 residues. Per germline, CDR1 WNHNN and CDR2 SYGVQD (reference sequence). The V and J ends lost 6 bases and 6 bases, in that order; junction bases with no gene match: 12. The CDR3: CASRAFSGGAGEQYF. As DNA, the CDR3 is TGCGCCAGCAGAGCATTTAGCGGGGGTGCAGGCGAGCAGTACTTC.

This clone appeared a few times. The gene calls are TRBV4-2 and TRBJ2-1; D is possibly TRBD2 (6 bases). Germline V gene sequence: CDR1 LGHNA, CDR2 YNFKEQ. V was shortened by 4 bases and J by 0 bases, with 10 bases between the two germline ends. CDR3 size: 15 residues. The CDR3, as DNA: TGTGCCAGCAGCCCAAGCGGGTTCTCCTACAATGAGCAGTTCTTC. It codes for CASSPSGFSYNEQFF.

V and J are TRBV19 and TRBJ2-2; 11 bases map to TRBD1. Germline values: CDR1 LNHDA, CDR2 SQIVND (reference sequence). The CDR3 extends over 16 amino acids. Trimming cost V 5 bases and J 3 bases; bases outside gene matches: 5. The CDR3 region is CASSPRTGGYTGELFF. CDR3 nucleotides: TGTGCCAGTAGTCCCAGGACAGGGGGCTACACCGGGGAGCTGTTTTTT.

This rearrangement joins TRBV19 to TRBJ1-2; D remains unclear. From germline, CDR1 is LNHDA and CDR2 SQIVND (reference sequence). Trimming removed 4 bases from V and 9 bases from J, with 15 bases in between. The CDR3 consists of 13 residues. The CDR3 DNA is TGTGCCAGTAGTACTCGGGATACGATGAGCTACACCTTC. This codes for CASSTRDTMSYTF.

This chain joins TRBV7-2 and TRBJ1-5, with D unresolved. CDR1 is SGHTA and CDR2 is FQGNSA in the germline V gene. The CDR3 is 14 amino acids. Trimming removed 1 base at V and 2 bases at J, with 6 bases between. The CDR3 DNA sequence: TGTGCCAGCAGCTTAGACAGAGGCAATCAGCCCCAGCATTTT. Amino acid sequence: CASSLDRGNQPQHF.

This chain connects TRBV10-3 to TRBJ1-1; D not certain. The CDR3 sequence is 15 residues long. CDR1 and CDR2 (germline): ENHRY, SYGVKD. V dropped 8 bases and J dropped 0 bases, with 16 bases sitting between them. CDR3 DNA sequence: TGTGCCATCTGCGGGGAAGAGATCATGAACACTGAAGCTTTCTTT. Protein sequence: CAICGEEIMNTEAFF.

The chain employs TRBV10-3 and TRBJ2-1, with D perhaps TRBD2 (6 bases). V was trimmed by 5 bases and J by 9 bases, leaving 14 bases between them. The CDR3 extends over 13 amino acids. Germline V gene lookup returns CDR1 ENHRY and CDR2 SYGVKD. The CDR3 coding sequence is TGTGCCATCAGTCTGGGACCGGAGGGTGAGCAGTTCTTC. Translating gives CAISLGPEGEQFF.

This clone appeared a single time. This chain links TRBV19 with TRBJ2-7; D unresolved. Trimming cost V 6 bases and J 3 bases, with 6 bases left between them. Germline CDR1 is LNHDA and CDR2 is SQIVND (reference sequence). The CDR3 is 11 residues long. The DNA for the CDR3 is TGTGCCAGTAGAGCCGGCTACGAGCAGTACTTC. Protein: CASRAGYEQYF.

V usage is TRBV6-6 and J usage is TRBJ1-1; 9 bases are shared with TRBD1. The CDR3 sequence is 15 residues long. Germline CDR1 and CDR2: MNHNY and SVGAGI (reference sequence). The trim removed 7 bases at V and 5 bases at J, leaving 11 bases unmatched. This chain's CDR3 is CASTQQGALGTEAFF. The DNA of the CDR3 is TGTGCCAGCACTCAACAGGGGGCGCTGGGGACTGAAGCTTTCTTT.

The V call is TRBV19, the J call TRBJ2-3; TRBD1 matches 8 bases. Trimming cost V 4 bases and J 5 bases; bases outside gene matches: 5. The CDR3 extends over 14 amino acids. Germline lookup yields CDR1 LNHDA and CDR2 SQIVND (reference sequence). CDR3 in amino acids: CASSRWTGKDTQYF. The DNA of the CDR3 is TGTGCCAGTAGTAGATGGACAGGGAAAGATACGCAGTATTTT.

This chain uses TRBV30 with TRBJ1-5, with a tentative D call TRBD1 (5 bases). The V gene lost 5 bases and the J gene lost 3 bases, with 14 bases spanning the gap. Germline loops: CDR1 GTSNPN, CDR2 SVGIG (reference sequence). CDR3 size: 14 residues. The DNA of the CDR3 is TGTGCCTGGGGTGGGGGGGAGGTCAATCAGCCCCAGCATTTT. It is translated as CAWGGGEVNQPQHF.

The chain recombines TRBV5-6 with TRBJ1-2; D might be TRBD1 (6 bases). Per the germline V gene, CDR1 is SGHDT and CDR2 is YYEEEE. This CDR3 region has 16 residues. Trimming took 0 bases from V and 0 from J, leaving 12 bases between them. The CDR3 coding sequence is TGTGCCAGCAGCTTGGCAGGGGCGATGCCTAACTATGGCTACACCTTC. Translating gives CASSLAGAMPNYGYTF.

This clone occurred a few times. The chain links TRBV4-3 to TRBJ2-7; D not certain. CDR3 length: 19 residues. V shed 1 base and J shed 1 base, with 23 bases lying between them. Per germline, CDR1 LGHNA and CDR2 YSLEER. CDR3 nucleotide sequence: TGCGCCAGCAGCCAAGGAGTTTCGTGGCGGAAGGAACCTTCCTACGAGCAGTACTTC. Translation: CASSQGVSWRKEPSYEQYF.

This clone was observed a few times. The chain recombines TRBV6-1 with TRBJ2-2; 9 nucleotides match TRBD1. The V gene end was trimmed by 8 bases and the J gene end by 3 bases; junction bases not matched to a gene: 4. This CDR3 spans 14 amino acids. Germline loops: CDR1 MNHNS, CDR2 SASEGT. CDR3 amino acids: CASATGGDTGELFF. The CDR3 DNA reads TGTGCCAGCGCTACAGGGGGCGACACCGGGGAGCTGTTTTTT.

V is TRBV9 and J is TRBJ1-4; D possibly corresponds to TRBD1 (6 bases). The CDR3 contains 16 residues. The ends were cut back, 3 bases at V and 5 bases at J, with 17 bases in the middle. Germline V CDR1 and CDR2: SGDLS, YYNGEE. The CDR3 spells CASSAGGLETNEKLFF. DNA for the CDR3: TGTGCCAGCAGCGCCGGGGGGCTAGAAACCAATGAAAAACTGTTTTTT.

The chain is built from TRBV7-9 and TRBJ2-3, with TRBD2 matching over 8 bases. This CDR3 has 16 residues. The germline gives CDR1 SEHNR, CDR2 FQNEAQ (reference sequence). After removal of 1 base from V and 4 bases from J, the junction contained 7 bases not matched to a gene. The CDR3 DNA reads TGTGCCAGCAGCTTAGTTTCCGCGGGGGGTCCAGATACGCAGTATTTT. Protein: CASSLVSAGGPDTQYF. Complete variable domain (other parts from reference TRBV7-9 and TRBJ2-3): DTGVSQNPRHKITKRGQNVTFRCDPISEHNRLYWYRQTLGQGPEFLTYFQNEAQLEKSRLLSDRFSAERPKGSFSTLEIQRTEQGDSAMYLCASSLVSAGGPDTQYFGPGTRLTVL.